The 26 T cell receptor beta chains below all came from one sample that was sequenced in a study of breast tumors, draining lymph nodes, adjacent tissues. MiXCR was run by TCRdb on the multiplex PCR reads, yielding one entry per CDR3 protein. The sample consists of 50,000 to 85,000 distinct CDR3 sequences, 40% to 55% of them appearing once. Input material: breast tumor tissue. Every receptor here comes from a female donor with breast cancer. Some clones in this sample may be carry-over from other donors' samples.

Notes on this clonotype: At one end the junction does not follow the germline gene, possibly because of a read error. The V call is TRBV6-6, the J call TRBJ1-3, with 7 nucleotides matching TRBD1. Germline V gene data show CDR1 as MNHNY and CDR2 as SVGAGI (reference sequence). The CDR3 loop spans 15 amino acids. The CDR3 loop reads CASSLQTGSGNTTYF. Written as DNA, the CDR3 is TGTGCCAGCAGTCTTCAGACAGGGTCCGGAAACACCACATATTTT.

This clonotype was counted many times. The chain joins TRBV4-1 to TRBJ2-7, with a possible D match to TRBD1 (5 bases). This CDR3 spans 15 amino acids. V was shortened by 0 bases and J by 3 bases, with 12 bases between the two germline ends. Germline CDR1 is MGHRA and CDR2 is YSYEKL. The CDR3 here is CASSQEEVRVYEQYF. The CDR3 DNA is TGCGCCAGCAGCCAAGAAGAGGTCAGGGTCTACGAGCAGTACTTC.

This sequence joins TRBV7-9 and TRBJ1-4; 8 nucleotides match TRBD1. Germline trimming cut 4 bases from V and 3 bases from J; bases unmatched to any gene: 10. The CDR3 contains 17 residues. Germline CDR1 and CDR2: SEHNR and FQNEAQ (reference sequence). CDR3 in amino acids: CASSSLDGTGPNEKLFF. CDR3 nucleotide sequence: TGTGCCAGCAGCTCCCTGGACGGGACAGGTCCTAATGAAAAACTGTTTTTT.

In regard to this clonotype: A junction end diverges from the germline sequence, so it may reflect a read error. The chain links TRBV7-8 to TRBJ1-5; D perhaps matches TRBD1 (5 bases). Germline loops: CDR1 SGHVS, CDR2 FQNEAQ. The CDR3 has 15 amino acids. CDR3 sequence reads: CASGLVGRGHQPQHF. The CDR3 DNA reads as TGTGCCAGCGGCTTAGTGGGAAGGGGCCATCAGCCCCAGCATTTT.

This clonotype was counted at least ten times. The chain recombines TRBV24-1 with TRBJ2-7; TRBD2 matches 7 bases. Per germline, CDR1 KGHDR and CDR2 SFDVKD. Unmatched junction bases numbered 1, after V lost 9 bases and J lost 3 bases. CDR3 length: 11 residues. The CDR3 protein is CATPGGYEQYF. CDR3 DNA: TGTGCCACCCCGGGGGGCTACGAGCAGTACTTC.

Judged by abundance, this clonotype is medium-sized. The CDR3 DNA is TGTGCCAGCAGTCCTACCTTGGGGGAGGTCGTAGAGACCCAGTACTTC. Amino acids: CASSPTLGEVVETQYF. The genes are TRBV2 and TRBJ2-5; a weak D match, TRBD2 (6 bases). Trimming left V 5 bases short and J 4 bases short, with 20 bases between. The CDR3 totals 16 residues. Germline V gives CDR1 SNHLY, CDR2 FYNNEI.

The CDR3 DNA reads TGTGCCAGCAGTCTCCACAGCGAGCAGTTCTTC. It encodes CASSLHSEQFF. This chain joins TRBV7-9 and TRBJ2-1; D uncertain. Per germline, CDR1 SEHNR and CDR2 FQNEAQ (reference sequence). The CDR3 contains 11 residues. V lost 6 bases, J lost 10 bases, and 10 bases lay in between. Drawing the rest from reference TRBV7-9 and TRBJ2-1, the complete variable domain is DTGVSQNPRHKITKRGQNVTFRCDPISEHNRLYWYRQTLGQGPEFLTYFQNEAQLEKSRLLSDRFSAERPKGSFSTLEIQRTEQGDSAMYLCASSLHSEQFFGPGTRLTVL.

The table lists this clonotype with many counts. The chain uses TRBV4-1 and TRBJ1-2; the match to TRBD1 covers 9 bases. Looked up from germline, CDR1 is MGHRA and CDR2 is YSYEKL. V gave up 0 bases and J gave up 3 bases; unmatched junction bases: 8. The CDR3 runs 17 residues. For the CDR3, the DNA is TGCGCCAGCAGCCAAGAACCCCTCTGGACAGGGGACTATGGCTACACCTTC. It encodes CASSQEPLWTGDYGYTF.

This clonotype was observed many times. The chain carries TRBV9 and TRBJ2-1; 11 bases match TRBD2. The CDR3 extends over 14 amino acids. Germline-derived CDR1 and CDR2 are SGDLS and YYNGEE. V lost 2 bases, J lost 12 bases, and 7 bases stayed unmatched. CDR3 loop: CASSVSGLAVVQFF. The DNA of the CDR3 is TGTGCCAGCAGCGTTTCGGGACTAGCGGTAGTGCAGTTCTTC.

Notes on this clonotype: The junction shows a germline mismatch at one end, possibly a read error. The rearrangement joins TRBV4-2 to TRBJ1-3; D is possibly TRBD1 (6 bases). CDR1 and CDR2 (germline): LGHNA, YNFKEQ. This CDR3 comprises 17 residues. The CDR3 loop is CASSPRGGGFSGNTIHF. The DNA of the CDR3 is TGTGCCAGCAGCCCAAGAGGGGGGGGATTTTCTGGAAACACCATACACTTT.

This clonotype occurred many times. This sequence joins TRBV6-5 and TRBJ1-4; a possible D gene is TRBD1 (6 bases). Germline-derived CDR1 and CDR2 are MNHEY and SVGAGI. This CDR3 is 15 amino acids long. Trimming cost V 6 bases and J 7 bases, with 18 bases left between them. CDR3 nucleotide sequence: TGTGCCAGCAGCCCCTTTGGGGGCGTGGGTGAAAAACTGTTTTTT. As protein: CASSPFGGVGEKLFF.

The V call is TRBV5-1, the J call TRBJ1-6; D not certain. Germline V CDR1 and CDR2: SGHRS, YFSETQ. The germline V and J ends were trimmed by 4 bases and 13 bases, with 18 bases remaining between them. The CDR3 spans 14 residues. CDR3 DNA: TGCGCCAGCAGCGTGACCACCCTCCGTTCCCCCCTCCACTTT. It yields the protein CASSVTTLRSPLHF.

This clonotype has at least ten counts. This may arise from a read error, as a much more abundant clone is one base away. The chain employs TRBV5-1 and TRBJ2-5, with TRBD2 matching over 7 bases. The CDR3 sequence is 15 residues long. V was clipped by 4 bases and J by 5 bases; unmatched bases: 11. Per the germline V gene, CDR1 is SGHRS and CDR2 is YFSETQ. DNA of the CDR3: TGCGCCAGCAGCCTACAGCTCGGGGGGAACGAGACCCAGTACTTC. Translating it yields CASSLQLGGNETQYF.

This clonotype was recorded many times. The chain links TRBV29-1 to TRBJ2-7, with D tentatively TRBD2 (6 bases). V dropped 6 bases and J dropped 2 bases, with 11 bases sitting between them. CDR1 and CDR2 (germline): SQVTM, ANQGSEA. The CDR3 is 12 amino acids. This CDR3 reads CSVRDFAYEQYF. As DNA, the CDR3 is TGCAGCGTCCGGGACTTCGCCTACGAGCAGTACTTC.

This clonotype was found many times. A much larger clone differs from this one at a single base, so this may be a read error. This chain links TRBV11-2 with TRBJ2-5; tentatively, D is TRBD1 or TRBD2 (5 bases each). V gave up 5 bases and J gave up 4 bases, with 17 bases separating them. The CDR3 consists of 15 residues. From germline, CDR1 is SGHAT and CDR2 FQNNGV. Written as DNA, the CDR3 is TGTGCCAGCAGCCCCTCATCGGGACCCGGAGAGACCCAGTACTTC. It yields the protein CASSPSSGPGETQYF.

This clonotype appeared many times. V is TRBV12-5 and J is TRBJ2-7; 12 bases match TRBD2. Germline V CDR1 and CDR2: LGHNT, FRNRAP. J lost 6 bases, V lost 3 bases, and 9 bases had no gene match. This CDR3 comprises 16 residues. CDR3 bases: TGTGCTAGTGGTTTCGCTCCCGGGACTAGCGGGTCCGAGCAGTACTTC. Amino acid sequence: CASGFAPGTSGSEQYF. The full variable domain, its missing parts supplied by reference TRBV12-5 and TRBJ2-7, is DARVTQTPRHKVTEMGQEVTMRCQPILGHNTVFWYRQTMMQGLELLAYFRNRAPLDDSGMPKDRFSAEMPDATLATLKIQPSEPRDSAVYFCASGFAPGTSGSEQYFGPGTRLTVT.

This rearrangement joins TRBV11-2 to TRBJ1-6, with 8 bases fitting TRBD1. Looked up from germline, CDR1 is SGHAT and CDR2 is FQNNGV. CDR3 size: 16 residues. With V trimmed by 4 bases and J by 2 bases, 4 bases remained unmatched. The CDR3 bases are TGTGCCAGCAGCTCGGACAGGGTGCCCTATAATTCACCCCTCCACTTT. Protein product: CASSSDRVPYNSPLHF.

This clonotype has at least ten counts. The V call is TRBV7-9, the J call TRBJ2-5; D perhaps matches TRBD2 (6 bases). The V gene lost 6 bases and the J gene lost 4 bases, with 9 bases spanning the gap. CDR3 length: 12 residues. Germline V lookup: CDR1 SEHNR, CDR2 FQNEAQ (reference sequence). The CDR3 loop is CASRPGLETQYF. The CDR3, as DNA: TGTGCCAGCAGACCGGGACTAGAGACCCAGTACTTC. The full variable domain, in which reference TRBV7-9 and TRBJ2-5 provide the parts outside the CDR3, is DTGVSQNPRHKITKRGQNVTFRCDPISEHNRLYWYRQTLGQGPEFLTYFQNEAQLEKSRLLSDRFSAERPKGSFSTLEIQRTEQGDSAMYLCASRPGLETQYFGPGTRLLVL.

CDR3 region: CSVEGGGWEKLFF. CDR3 nucleotide sequence: TGCAGCGTTGAGGGTGGGGGATGGGAAAAACTGTTTTTT. The chain links TRBV29-1 to TRBJ1-4, with D perhaps matching TRBD1 (5 bases). The CDR3 runs to 13 residues. Germline lookup yields CDR1 SQVTM and CDR2 ANQGSEA. Trimming took 3 bases from V and 8 from J, leaving 13 bases between them.

The chain combines TRBV20-1 with TRBJ2-1; 14 bases map to TRBD2. Germline CDR1 is DFQATT and CDR2 is SNEGSKA (reference sequence). This CDR3 is built from 15 residues. The trim removed 3 bases at V and 9 bases at J, leaving 7 bases unmatched. The CDR3 here is CSARGLGLAGGEQFF. The CDR3 bases are TGCAGTGCTAGGGGACTAGGACTAGCGGGAGGTGAGCAGTTCTTC.

This clonotype was found many times. The chain joins TRBV27 to TRBJ1-2; D possibly corresponds to TRBD1 (6 bases). Germline CDR1 reads MNHEY; CDR2 reads SMNVEV (reference sequence). V was trimmed by 5 bases and J by 2 bases, leaving 21 bases between them. This CDR3 has 17 amino acids. The CDR3 loop reads CASSPPLVRGLNYGYTF. The DNA of the CDR3 is TGTGCCAGCAGTCCCCCTCTTGTACGGGGGCTGAACTATGGCTACACCTTC.

Regarding this clonotype: Its ends do not fully match the called genes, so a read error is possible. The rearrangement links TRBV6-2 or TRBV6-3 to TRBJ2-5; 12 nucleotides agree with TRBD2. Germline loops: CDR1 MNHEY, CDR2 SVGEGT. The CDR3 totals 16 residues. CDR3 residues: CASSHSSGGARETQYF. For the CDR3, the DNA is TGTGCCAGCAGTCACTCTAGCGGGGGGGCTCGGGAGACCCAGTACTTC.

This clonotype was recorded many times. V gene TRBV7-6 combines with J gene TRBJ2-1, with no clear D. Germline assignment: CDR1 SGHVS and CDR2 FNYEAQ. The CDR3 runs to 13 residues. V lost 2 bases, J lost 3 bases, and 5 bases lay in between. In DNA form, the CDR3 reads TGTGCCAGCAGCTTAAGGGACTACAATGAGCAGTTCTTC. Its translation is CASSLRDYNEQFF.

This clonotype appeared many times. The chain joins TRBV7-2 to TRBJ2-6; no clear D gene. Per germline, CDR1 SGHTA and CDR2 FQGNSA. The CDR3 runs 16 residues. V lost 5 bases and J lost 1, with 12 bases in between. CDR3 in DNA: TGTGCCAGCAGCCACACCTTATGGTCTGGGGCCAACGTCCTGACTTTC. The encoded protein is CASSHTLWSGANVLTF.

The chain's CDR3 is CAIRDSELNTEAFF. DNA of the CDR3: TGTGCCATCAGGGACTCGGAGTTGAACACTGAAGCTTTCTTT. The rearrangement uses TRBV10-3 and TRBJ1-1; D is uncertain. Trimming stripped 6 bases from V and 0 bases from J, with 11 bases between. CDR1 ENHRY and CDR2 SYGVKD come from the germline V gene. The CDR3 is made up of 14 amino acids.

The chain carries TRBV7-9 and TRBJ2-1; 8 bases fit TRBD1. V gave up 2 bases and J gave up 5 bases; unmatched junction bases: 5. The germline V gene has CDR1 SEHNR and CDR2 FQNEAQ (reference sequence). The CDR3 is 15 residues long. The CDR3 loop reads CASSLRQGRNNEQFF. CDR3 in DNA: TGTGCCAGCAGCTTACGACAGGGGAGGAACAATGAGCAGTTCTTC.